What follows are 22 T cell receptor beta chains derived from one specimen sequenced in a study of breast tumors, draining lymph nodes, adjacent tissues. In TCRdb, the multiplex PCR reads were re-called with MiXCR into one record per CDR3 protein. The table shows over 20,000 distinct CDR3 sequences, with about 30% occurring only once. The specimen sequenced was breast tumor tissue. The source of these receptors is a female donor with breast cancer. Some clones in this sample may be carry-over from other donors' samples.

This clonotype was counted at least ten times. This CDR3 reads CSAVGLAGGPGEQYF. Written as DNA, the CDR3 is TGCAGTGCAGTGGGCCTAGCGGGAGGGCCGGGGGAGCAGTACTTC. The V and J genes are TRBV20-1 and TRBJ2-7; 12 bases are shared with TRBD2. The CDR3 is 15 amino acids. Germline loops: CDR1 DFQATT, CDR2 SNEGSKA (reference sequence). The V segment lost 6 bases and the J segment 7 bases; nucleotides outside the gene matches: 13.

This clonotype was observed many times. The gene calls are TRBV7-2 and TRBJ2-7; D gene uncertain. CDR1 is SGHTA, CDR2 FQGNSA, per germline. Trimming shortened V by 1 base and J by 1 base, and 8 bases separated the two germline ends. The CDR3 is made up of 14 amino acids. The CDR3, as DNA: TGTGCCAGCAGCTTAGGAAGAACATCCTACGAGCAGTACTTC. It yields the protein CASSLGRTSYEQYF. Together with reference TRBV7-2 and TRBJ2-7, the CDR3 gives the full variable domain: GAGVSQSPSNKVTEKGKDVELRCDPISGHTALYWYRQSLGQGLEFLIYFQGNSAPDKSGLPSDRFSAERTGGSVSTLTIQRTQQEDSAVYLCASSLGRTSYEQYFGPGTRLTVT.

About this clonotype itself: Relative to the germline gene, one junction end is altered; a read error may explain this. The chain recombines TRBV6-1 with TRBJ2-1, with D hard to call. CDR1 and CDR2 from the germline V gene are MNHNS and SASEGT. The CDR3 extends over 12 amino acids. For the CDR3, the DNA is TGTGCCTGCTTAAGTGTCTACAATGAGCAGCTCTTC. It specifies CACLSVYNEQLF.

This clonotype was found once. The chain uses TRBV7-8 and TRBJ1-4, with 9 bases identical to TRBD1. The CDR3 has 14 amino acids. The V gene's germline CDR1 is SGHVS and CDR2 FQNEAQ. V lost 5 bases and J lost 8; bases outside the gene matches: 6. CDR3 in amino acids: CASSPRQGEEKLFF. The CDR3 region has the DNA TGTGCCAGCAGCCCCAGACAGGGGGAGGAAAAACTGTTTTTT.

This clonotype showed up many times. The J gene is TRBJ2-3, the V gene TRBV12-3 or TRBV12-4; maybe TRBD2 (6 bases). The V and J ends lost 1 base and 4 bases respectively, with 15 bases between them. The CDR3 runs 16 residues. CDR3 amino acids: CASSLETSPSPDTQYF. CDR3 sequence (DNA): TGTGCCAGCAGTTTAGAGACTAGTCCTAGCCCAGATACGCAGTATTTT.

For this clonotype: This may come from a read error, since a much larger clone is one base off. In nucleotides, the CDR3 is TGTGCCAGCAGAGAAGGCGTCCAGGGGGCATCGGGACTAGCGCCCTACGAGCAGTACTTC. Protein: CASREGVQGASGLAPYEQYF. V and J are TRBV27 and TRBJ2-7; 10 bases map to TRBD2. Germline assignment: CDR1 MNHEY and CDR2 SMNVEV (reference sequence). This CDR3 region has 20 residues. V was clipped by 6 bases and J by 2 bases; unmatched bases: 22.

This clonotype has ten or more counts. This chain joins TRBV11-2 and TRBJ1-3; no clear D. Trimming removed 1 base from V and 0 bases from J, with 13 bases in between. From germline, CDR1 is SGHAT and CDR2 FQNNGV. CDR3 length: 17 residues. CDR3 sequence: CASSLVGWESSGNTIYF. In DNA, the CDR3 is TGTGCCAGCAGCTTAGTCGGCTGGGAGTCCTCTGGAAACACCATATATTTT.

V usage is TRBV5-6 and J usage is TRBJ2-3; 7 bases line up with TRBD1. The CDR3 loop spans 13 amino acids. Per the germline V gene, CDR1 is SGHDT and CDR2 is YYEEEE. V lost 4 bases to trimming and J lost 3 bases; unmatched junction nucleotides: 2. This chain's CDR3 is CASSVQGTDTQYF. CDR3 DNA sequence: TGTGCCAGCAGCGTACAGGGGACAGATACGCAGTATTTT.

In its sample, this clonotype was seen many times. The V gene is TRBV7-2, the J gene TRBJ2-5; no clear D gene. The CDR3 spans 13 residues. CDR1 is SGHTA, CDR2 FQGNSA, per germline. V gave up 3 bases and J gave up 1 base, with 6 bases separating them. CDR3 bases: TGTGCCAGCAGCTTGCTGTTCCAAGAGACCCAGTACTTC. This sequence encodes CASSLLFQETQYF. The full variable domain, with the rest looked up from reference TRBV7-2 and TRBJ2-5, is GAGVSQSPSNKVTEKGKDVELRCDPISGHTALYWYRQSLGQGLEFLIYFQGNSAPDKSGLPSDRFSAERTGGSVSTLTIQRTQQEDSAVYLCASSLLFQETQYFGPGTRLLVL.

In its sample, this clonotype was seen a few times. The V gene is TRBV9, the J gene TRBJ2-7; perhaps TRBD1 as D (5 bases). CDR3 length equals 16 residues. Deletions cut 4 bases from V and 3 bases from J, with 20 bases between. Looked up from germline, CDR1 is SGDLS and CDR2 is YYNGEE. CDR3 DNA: TGTGCCAGCAGCCCTTCGGCAGGGTGGGGTGGCTACGAGCAGTACTTC. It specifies CASSPSAGWGGYEQYF.

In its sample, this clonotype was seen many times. Here the CDR3 DNA reads TGCAGTGTTGACAGGGCTAGCACAGATACGCAGTATTTT. As protein: CSVDRASTDTQYF. V gene TRBV20-1 combines with J gene TRBJ2-3, with TRBD1 matching 7 bases. The CDR3 sequence is 13 residues long. Germline values: CDR1 DFQATT, CDR2 SNEGSKA (reference sequence). V lost 7 bases to trimming and J lost 0 bases; unmatched junction nucleotides: 4.

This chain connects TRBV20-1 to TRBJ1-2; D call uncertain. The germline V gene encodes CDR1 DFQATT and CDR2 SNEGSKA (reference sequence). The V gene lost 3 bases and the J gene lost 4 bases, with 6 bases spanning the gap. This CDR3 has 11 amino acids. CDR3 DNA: TGCAGTGCTAGCGACATCTATGGCTACACCTTC. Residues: CSASDIYGYTF.

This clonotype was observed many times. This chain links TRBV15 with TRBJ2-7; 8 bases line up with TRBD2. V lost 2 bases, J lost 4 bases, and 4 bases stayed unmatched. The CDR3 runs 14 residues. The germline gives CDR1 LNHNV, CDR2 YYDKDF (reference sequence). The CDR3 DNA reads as TGTGCCACCAGCAGACCGGGAGGGGCTTACGAGCAGTACTTC. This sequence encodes CATSRPGGAYEQYF.

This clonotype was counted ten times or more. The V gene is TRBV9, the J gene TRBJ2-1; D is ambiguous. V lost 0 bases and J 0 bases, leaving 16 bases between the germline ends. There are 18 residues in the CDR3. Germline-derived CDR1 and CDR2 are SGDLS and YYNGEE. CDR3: CASSVEGRPPSSYNEQFF. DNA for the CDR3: TGTGCCAGCAGCGTAGAGGGCAGACCCCCCAGCTCCTACAATGAGCAGTTCTTC.

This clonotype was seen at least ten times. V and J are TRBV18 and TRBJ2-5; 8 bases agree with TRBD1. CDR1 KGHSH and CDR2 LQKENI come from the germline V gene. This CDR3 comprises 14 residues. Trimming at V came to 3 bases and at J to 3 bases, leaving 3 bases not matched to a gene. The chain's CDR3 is CASSPGQGEETQYF. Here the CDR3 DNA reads TGTGCCAGCTCACCCGGACAGGGTGAAGAGACCCAGTACTTC.

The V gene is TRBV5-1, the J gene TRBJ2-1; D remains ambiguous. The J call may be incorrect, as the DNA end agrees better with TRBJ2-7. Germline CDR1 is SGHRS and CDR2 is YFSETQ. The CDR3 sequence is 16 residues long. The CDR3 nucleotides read TGCGCCAGCAGCCAAGCGAAGGATTCTGGGTTCAATGAGCAGTACTTC. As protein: CASSQAKDSGFNEQYF.

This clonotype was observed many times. CDR3 loop: CASSYPSEKLFF. CDR3 in DNA: TGTGCCAGCAGTTATCCGTCTGAAAAACTGTTTTTT. The gene calls are TRBV6-6 and TRBJ1-4; D not resolved. The CDR3 spans 12 residues. Germline assignment: CDR1 MNHNY and CDR2 SVGAGI (reference sequence). V was pared by 3 bases and J by 7 bases, with 6 bases between.

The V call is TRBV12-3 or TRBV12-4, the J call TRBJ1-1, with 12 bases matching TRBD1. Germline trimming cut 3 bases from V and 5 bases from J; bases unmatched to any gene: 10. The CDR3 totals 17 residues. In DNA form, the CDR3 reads TGTGCCAGCAGTTTTGGGACAGGGGGCGAGATGGGGACTGAAGCTTTCTTT. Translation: CASSFGTGGEMGTEAFF.

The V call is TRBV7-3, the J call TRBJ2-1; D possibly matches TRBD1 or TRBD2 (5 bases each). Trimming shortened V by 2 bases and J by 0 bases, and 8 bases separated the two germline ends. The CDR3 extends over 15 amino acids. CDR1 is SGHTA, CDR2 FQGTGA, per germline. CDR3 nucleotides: TGTGCCAGCAGCTTAGCAGGGACCTCCTACAATGAGCAGTTCTTC. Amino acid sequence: CASSLAGTSYNEQFF.

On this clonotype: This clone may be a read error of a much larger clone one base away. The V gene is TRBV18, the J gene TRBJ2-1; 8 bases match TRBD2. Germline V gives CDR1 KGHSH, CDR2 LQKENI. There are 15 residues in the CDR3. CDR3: CASSPAGGSYSEQFF. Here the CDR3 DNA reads TGTGCCAGCTCCCCGGCGGGAGGTTCCTACAGTGAGCAGTTCTTC.

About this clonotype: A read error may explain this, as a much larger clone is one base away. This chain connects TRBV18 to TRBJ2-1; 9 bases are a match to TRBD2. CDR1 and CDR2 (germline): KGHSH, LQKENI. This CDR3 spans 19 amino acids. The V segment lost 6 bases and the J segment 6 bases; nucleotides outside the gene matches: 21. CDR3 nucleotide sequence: TGTGCCAGCTCGGAGGTTCTTGTCTCTAGCGGGGAAGGGCGCAATGAGCAGTTCTTC. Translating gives CASSEVLVSSGEGRNEQFF.

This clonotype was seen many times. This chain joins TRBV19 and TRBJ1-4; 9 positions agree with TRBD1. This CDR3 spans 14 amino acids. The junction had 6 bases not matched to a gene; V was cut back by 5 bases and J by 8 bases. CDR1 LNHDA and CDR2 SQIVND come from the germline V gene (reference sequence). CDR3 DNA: TGTGCCAGTAGTCTACAGGGGGCGGTGGAAAAACTGTTTTTT. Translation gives CASSLQGAVEKLFF.